This is a list of T cell receptor beta chains from one sample in a study of blood T cells in healthy people across ages. TCRdb redid the calling of the 5' RACE reads with MiXCR, one entry per CDR3 protein. Seen here are roughly 1,300,000 distinct CDR3 sequences, around 59% observed once, and the top ten hold over 5%. Sample: blood. The receptors come from a man between 18 and 35 years old in good health. Both conserved end residues are part of each CDR3. A D gene is named only where the DNA matches it firmly. Some rows mark clone size as missing; the rest say once, few, many or name a class of expanded clone.

clone size: .
V gene: TRBV4-3
D gene: TRBD1
J gene: TRBJ1-2
CDR3 DNA: TGCGCCAGCAGCCAAGGGGTGGGGACCGGGACAGCTCGGGTCTATGGCTACACCTTC
CDR3 protein: CASSQGVGTGTARVYGYTF

clone size: once
V gene: TRBV25-1
D gene: .
J gene: TRBJ1-3
CDR3 DNA: TGTGCCAGCAGTGCTTCTCGGTCAACCGGGCTGATTGGAAACACCATATATTTT
CDR3 protein: CASSASRSTGLIGNTIYF

clone size: .
V gene: TRBV7-9
D gene: .
J gene: TRBJ1-6
CDR3 DNA: TGTGCCAGCAGCTTACCCAGGGATAATTCACCCCTCCACTTT
CDR3 protein: CASSLPRDNSPLHF

clone size: .
V gene: TRBV11-2
D gene: .
J gene: TRBJ2-2
CDR3 DNA: TGTGCCAGCAGCTTAGTAGGCCTTACTAATAACACCGGGGAGCTGTTTTTT
CDR3 protein: CASSLVGLTNNTGELFF

clone size: few
V gene: TRBV6-5
D gene: TRBD1
J gene: TRBJ2-7
CDR3 DNA: TGTGCCAGCAGTTATCGGGACAGGGTCTACGAGCAGTACTTC
CDR3 protein: CASSYRDRVYEQYF

clone size: .
V gene: TRBV5-6
D gene: .
J gene: TRBJ1-1
CDR3 DNA: TGTGCCAGCAGCTTGATTCGAGGGGACACATATGAAGCTTTCTTT
CDR3 protein: CASSLIRGDTYEAFF

clone size: once
V gene: TRBV20-1
D gene: .
J gene: TRBJ2-7
CDR3 DNA: TGCAGTGCCGACGCCATACGGACCGAGCAGTACTTC
CDR3 protein: CSADAIRTEQYF

clone size: .
V gene: TRBV4-1
D gene: TRBD1
J gene: TRBJ1-1
CDR3 DNA: TGCGCCAGCGGCCAAGATCTGAACAGGGGATACTCGAACACTGAAGCTTTCTTT
CDR3 protein: CASGQDLNRGYSNTEAFF

clone size: once
V gene: TRBV6-1
D gene: TRBD1
J gene: TRBJ1-3
CDR3 DNA: TGTGCCAGCAGACGACAGGGGAGGCCTTATCCTGGAAACACCATATATTTT
CDR3 protein: CASRRQGRPYPGNTIYF

clone size: .
V gene: TRBV6-2/TRBV6-3
D gene: TRBD1
J gene: TRBJ2-1
CDR3 DNA: TGTGCCAGCAGTTACCATCCGACAGGGTTGGATGAGCAGTTCTTC
CDR3 protein: CASSYHPTGLDEQFF

clone size: few
V gene: TRBV29-1
D gene: .
J gene: TRBJ2-7
CDR3 DNA: TGCAGCGTTGTTTCCACCTACGAGCAGTACTTC
CDR3 protein: CSVVSTYEQYF

clone size: .
V gene: TRBV29-1
D gene: TRBD2
J gene: TRBJ2-7
CDR3 DNA: TGCAGCGTTGAATGGGCAGGGACTAGCGGGGCCTACGAGCAGTACTTC
CDR3 protein: CSVEWAGTSGAYEQYF

clone size: few
V gene: TRBV4-1
D gene: TRBD2
J gene: TRBJ2-1
CDR3 DNA: TGCGCCAGCGGACGGGAGGGTTTTAGTGAGCAGTTCTTC
CDR3 protein: CASGREGFSEQFF

clone size: .
V gene: TRBV29-1
D gene: TRBD2
J gene: TRBJ2-1
CDR3 DNA: TGCAGCGTTGCGACTAGCGGGAACAATGAGCAGTTCTTC
CDR3 protein: CSVATSGNNEQFF

clone size: .
V gene: TRBV29-1
D gene: TRBD1
J gene: TRBJ1-2
CDR3 DNA: TGCAGCGTTGAAGTTGGGCCGGGGACAGGGATTAACTATGGCTACACCTTC
CDR3 protein: CSVEVGPGTGINYGYTF

clone size: .
V gene: TRBV12-3/TRBV12-4
D gene: .
J gene: TRBJ2-2
CDR3 DNA: TGTGCCAGCAGATCCAGGGTTTTAGTTGGTTTGGGGGAGCTGTTTTTT
CDR3 protein: CASRSRVLVGLGELFF

clone size: .
V gene: TRBV6-2/TRBV6-3
D gene: TRBD2
J gene: TRBJ2-3
CDR3 DNA: TGTGCCAGCAGTTACCTCAAGCGGGGGGCGTCAGATACGCAGTATTTT
CDR3 protein: CASSYLKRGASDTQYF

clone size: .
V gene: TRBV2
D gene: .
J gene: TRBJ1-5
CDR3 DNA: TGTGCCAGCGGAATAAATTGGGGCGAACCCCAGCATTTT
CDR3 protein: CASGINWGEPQHF

clone size: .
V gene: TRBV7-9
D gene: TRBD2
J gene: TRBJ2-3
CDR3 DNA: TGTGCCAGCAGCAAAATAGCGGGGAGCACAGATACGCAGTATTTT
CDR3 protein: CASSKIAGSTDTQYF

clone size: .
V gene: TRBV7-9
D gene: TRBD1
J gene: TRBJ2-1
CDR3 DNA: TGTGCCAGCAGCCCCCGGGACAGGGACTACAATGAGCAGTTCTTC
CDR3 protein: CASSPRDRDYNEQFF

clone size: .
V gene: TRBV7-8
D gene: .
J gene: TRBJ2-3
CDR3 DNA: TGTGCCAGCCTCCGGGGCACAGATACGCAGTATTTT
CDR3 protein: CASLRGTDTQYF

clone size: .
V gene: TRBV27
D gene: .
J gene: TRBJ2-2
CDR3 DNA: TGTGCCAGCAGTTTATGGTTTCCCACTAAGACCACCGGGGAGCTGTTTTTT
CDR3 protein: CASSLWFPTKTTGELFF

clone size: .
V gene: TRBV7-9
D gene: TRBD2
J gene: TRBJ2-7
CDR3 DNA: TGTGCCAGCAGCTTAGAAGGACTAGCGGGGGGTCTCGAGCAGTACTTC
CDR3 protein: CASSLEGLAGGLEQYF

clone size: .
V gene: TRBV24-1
D gene: TRBD1
J gene: TRBJ2-1
CDR3 DNA: TGTGCCACCAGTGATACCGGGACAGCCTCCTACAATGAGCAGTTCTTC
CDR3 protein: CATSDTGTASYNEQFF

clone size: .
V gene: TRBV5-1
D gene: .
J gene: TRBJ2-3
CDR3 DNA: TGCGCCAGCAGCTGGGAGGCAGCTGGCACAGATACGCAGTATTTT
CDR3 protein: CASSWEAAGTDTQYF

clone size: .
V gene: TRBV12-3/TRBV12-4
D gene: .
J gene: TRBJ1-1
CDR3 DNA: TGTGCCAGCAGTTTCCGACAGGTCCTCACTGAAGCTTTCTTT
CDR3 protein: CASSFRQVLTEAFF

clone size: .
V gene: TRBV20-1
D gene: .
J gene: TRBJ2-4
CDR3 DNA: TGCAGTGCTTCCCAGACCCAAGACATTCAGTACTTC
CDR3 protein: CSASQTQDIQYF

clone size: .
V gene: TRBV4-1
D gene: .
J gene: TRBJ1-1
CDR3 DNA: TGCGCCAGCAGCCAAGATTCAGGGTTTAGTGAAGCTTTCTTT
CDR3 protein: CASSQDSGFSEAFF

clone size: .
V gene: TRBV20-1
D gene: .
J gene: TRBJ2-7
CDR3 DNA: TGCAGTGTTCACGAAATGGGGGGCTATTACGAGCAGTACTTC
CDR3 protein: CSVHEMGGYYEQYF

clone size: few
V gene: TRBV27
D gene: .
J gene: TRBJ2-7
CDR3 DNA: TGTGCCAGCAGTTTGTCCGGGTCCGTGGTACGCGAGCAGTACTTC
CDR3 protein: CASSLSGSVVREQYF

clone size: few
V gene: TRBV6-5
D gene: .
J gene: TRBJ1-2
CDR3 DNA: TGTGCCAGCAGTCCTCGCAGGCCGGGCAGGGAAGTTGGCTACACCTTC
CDR3 protein: CASSPRRPGREVGYTF

clone size: few
V gene: TRBV4-2
D gene: .
J gene: TRBJ2-7
CDR3 DNA: TGTGCCAGCAGCCAAGGTGCCTCCGAGCAGTACTTC
CDR3 protein: CASSQGASEQYF

clone size: once
V gene: TRBV28
D gene: TRBD1
J gene: TRBJ1-3
CDR3 DNA: TGTGCCAGCAGTTTTCGATCGGGACAGACCTCTGGAAACACCATATATTTT
CDR3 protein: CASSFRSGQTSGNTIYF

clone size: .
V gene: TRBV4-2
D gene: TRBD2
J gene: TRBJ2-1
CDR3 DNA: TGTGCCAGCAGCCATCAACTAGCGGGACGCAATGAGCAGTTCTTC
CDR3 protein: CASSHQLAGRNEQFF

clone size: few
V gene: TRBV29-1
D gene: .
J gene: TRBJ2-3
CDR3 DNA: TGCAGCGTTGCACAGGGAGACACAGATACGCAGTATTTT
CDR3 protein: CSVAQGDTDTQYF

clone size: few
V gene: TRBV10-3
D gene: TRBD1
J gene: TRBJ2-5
CDR3 DNA: TGTGCCATCACTGAAACTACGGACAGGGACGAGACCCAGTACTTC
CDR3 protein: CAITETTDRDETQYF

clone size: .
V gene: TRBV12-3/TRBV12-4
D gene: .
J gene: TRBJ1-2
CDR3 DNA: TGTGCCAGCAGGATCCAGGGGACGGCGGACTACACCTTC
CDR3 protein: CASRIQGTADYTF

clone size: .
V gene: TRBV7-2
D gene: .
J gene: TRBJ2-1
CDR3 DNA: TGCGCCAGCAGCCCAGAGGCGTCCAGCTCCTACAATGAGCAGTTCTTC
CDR3 protein: CASSPEASSSYNEQFF

clone size: once
V gene: TRBV7-2
D gene: .
J gene: TRBJ2-1
CDR3 DNA: TGTGCCAGCATCCCCCCGGTCCGGGACGCACACAATGAGCAGTTCTTC
CDR3 protein: CASIPPVRDAHNEQFF

clone size: once
V gene: TRBV7-2
D gene: TRBD2
J gene: TRBJ2-7
CDR3 DNA: TGTGCCAGCAGCCGAGGACTAGCGGGGGGCCTTAGCTCCTACGAGCAGTACTTC
CDR3 protein: CASSRGLAGGLSSYEQYF

clone size: .
V gene: TRBV27
D gene: .
J gene: TRBJ1-5
CDR3 DNA: TGTGCCAGCAGTTTATCTCCTGGGGGCAAGCAGCCCCAGCATTTT
CDR3 protein: CASSLSPGGKQPQHF

clone size: .
V gene: TRBV4-2
D gene: .
J gene: TRBJ2-3
CDR3 DNA: TGTGCCAGCAGCCAAACCGCCAGCGATAATACGCAGTATTTT
CDR3 protein: CASSQTASDNTQYF

clone size: .
V gene: TRBV29-1
D gene: .
J gene: TRBJ2-7
CDR3 DNA: TGCAGCATAGAACAGGGCGGGTTTGACGAGCAGTACTTC
CDR3 protein: CSIEQGGFDEQYF

clone size: .
V gene: TRBV5-1
D gene: .
J gene: TRBJ2-7
CDR3 DNA: TGCGCCAGCAGCTTGGTGGGGGGAAAGGCCGAGCAGTACTTC
CDR3 protein: CASSLVGGKAEQYF

clone size: .
V gene: TRBV7-9
D gene: .
J gene: TRBJ2-3
CDR3 DNA: TGTGCCAGCAGCTTAAGCGACAGGGCCGCGGGGACAGATACGCAGTATTTT
CDR3 protein: CASSLSDRAAGTDTQYF

clone size: .
V gene: TRBV21-1
D gene: .
J gene: TRBJ2-1
CDR3 DNA: TGTGCCAGCAGCAAAGAGGGCCCTCGGGGGAGATACAATGAGCAGTTCTTC
CDR3 protein: CASSKEGPRGRYNEQFF